The rows below give T cell receptor beta chains drawn from one sample of a study of neurological immune-mediated disorders. TCRdb re-called the 5' RACE reads with MiXCR, one entry per CDR3 protein. The sample has about 62,000 distinct CDR3 sequences, 4% to 6% seen once. Sequencing was carried out using PBMCs. These receptors were collected from a woman aged 45 to 65 with multiple sclerosis. Each CDR3 is given with its conserved first and last residue. A D gene is named only where the DNA matches it firmly. Some rows mark clone size as missing; the rest say once, few, many or name a class of expanded clone.

V	size	J	D	CDR3	DNA
TRBV5-1	many	TRBJ1-1	NA	CASSLEGRAFF	TGCGCCAGCAGCTTGGAAGGTCGCGCTTTCTTT
TRBV10-3	many	TRBJ1-2	NA	CAISETGTTYGYTF	TGTGCCATCAGTGAGACCGGGACAACTTATGGCTACACCTTC
TRBV5-1	NA	TRBJ1-1	NA	CASRRQEGYTEAFF	TGCGCCAGCAGACGTCAAGAAGGATACACTGAAGCTTTCTTT
TRBV20-1	many	TRBJ1-4	TRBD1	CSAREGQEVGKLFF	TGCAGTGCTAGAGAGGGACAGGAGGTTGGAAAACTGTTTTTT
TRBV20-1	few	TRBJ2-7	NA	CSARLYEQYF	TGCAGTGCTAGACTCTACGAGCAGTACTTC
TRBV4-3	NA	TRBJ2-6	NA	CASSHEPSSGANVLTF	TGCGCCAGCAGCCACGAACCTAGCTCTGGGGCCAACGTCCTGACTTTC
TRBV10-3	many	TRBJ1-2	NA	CAIGSLSYGYTF	TGTGCCATCGGGTCACTATCGTATGGCTACACCTTC
TRBV6-6	NA	TRBJ1-6	NA	CASSYSGGRENSPLHF	TGTGCCAGCAGTTACTCAGGGGGACGGGAAAATTCACCCCTCCACTTT
TRBV14	few	TRBJ1-4	NA	CASSEQIGEKLFF	TGTGCCAGCAGCGAACAAATCGGGGAAAAACTGTTTTTT
TRBV6-2/TRBV6-3	many	TRBJ2-4	NA	CASSYLSANIQYF	TGTGCCAGCAGCTACCTCTCGGCAAACATTCAGTACTTC
TRBV12-3/TRBV12-4	many	TRBJ1-3	NA	CASSLSGLGNTIYF	TGTGCCAGCAGTTTGTCGGGGCTTGGAAACACCATATATTTT
TRBV5-1	many	TRBJ2-3	TRBD2	CASSRTSGGITDTQYF	TGCGCCAGCAGCCGGACTAGCGGGGGAATCACAGATACGCAGTATTTT
TRBV7-2	many	TRBJ2-2	NA	CASSLHSPIATGELFF	TGTGCCAGCAGCTTACACAGTCCCATCGCCACCGGGGAGCTGTTTTTT
TRBV20-1	many	TRBJ2-3	TRBD2	CSARGGGLADLSTDTQYF	TGCAGTGCTAGAGGTGGGGGACTAGCGGACCTTTCCACAGATACGCAGTATTTT
TRBV7-2	many	TRBJ1-5	NA	CASSYDWNQPQNF	TGTGCCAGCAGCTATGACTGGAATCAGCCCCAGAATTTT
TRBV7-2	many	TRBJ2-1	NA	CASSQGGSSNEQFF	TGTGCCAGCAGCCAGGGGGGATCGAGCAATGAGCAGTTCTTC
TRBV14	many	TRBJ1-1	NA	CASSQSWGNTEAFF	TGTGCCAGCAGCCAAAGTTGGGGGAACACTGAAGCTTTCTTT
TRBV9	NA	TRBJ2-1	TRBD2	CASSVASSGGYNEQFF	TGTGCCAGCAGCGTAGCCTCTAGCGGGGGATACAATGAGCAGTTCTTC
TRBV15	many	TRBJ1-3	NA	CATRDGISGNTIYF	TGTGCCACCAGAGACGGGATCTCTGGAAACACCATATATTTT
TRBV4-2	NA	TRBJ1-2	NA	CASSQERAGGYTF	TGTGCCAGCAGCCAAGAGAGGGCAGGAGGCTACACCTTC
TRBV4-3	many	TRBJ1-6	NA	CASSPSGMKPLNF	TGCGCCAGCAGCCCTTCAGGGATGAAACCCCTCAACTTT
TRBV20-1	NA	TRBJ1-5	NA	CSARWGGGKGRNQPQNF	TGCAGTGCTAGATGGGGGGGAGGGAAAGGAAGGAATCAGCCCCAGAATTTT
TRBV6-6	many	TRBJ1-6	NA	CASNSRENSPLHF	TGTGCCAGCAATTCCAGGGAAAACTCACCCCTCCACTTT
TRBV6-5	few	TRBJ1-1	NA	CASRGPSAAFF	TGTGCCAGCAGAGGACCCTCGGCAGCTTTCTTT
TRBV6-6	many	TRBJ2-1	TRBD2	CASSYLARGGEEQFF	TGTGCCAGCAGTTACTTGGCCCGCGGGGGGGAAGAGCAGTTCTTC
TRBV24-1	NA	TRBJ1-5	NA	CATSDPGGQPQNF	TGTGCCACCAGTGATCCCGGGGGTCAGCCCCAGAATTTT
TRBV29-1	few	TRBJ2-1	TRBD1	CSVVPGTGDYNEQLF	TGCAGCGTTGTCCCGGGGACAGGCGACTATAATGAGCAGCTCTTC
TRBV28	many	TRBJ2-1	TRBD1	CASTRQGWMNEQFF	TGTGCCAGTACTCGACAGGGGTGGATGAATGAGCAGTTCTTC
TRBV6-2/TRBV6-3	many	TRBJ2-7	NA	CASSLPYEQYF	TGTGCCAGCAGTCTCCCCTACGAGCAGTACTTC
TRBV6-2/TRBV6-3	many	TRBJ2-6	TRBD2	CASNPGGASKGANVLTF	TGTGCCAGCAATCCGGGGGGTGCCTCCAAGGGGGCCAACGTCCTGACTTTC
TRBV7-3	many	TRBJ2-1	TRBD1	CASSSQGEKQFF	TGTGCCAGCAGCTCGCAGGGGGAGAAGCAGTTCTTC
TRBV12-3/TRBV12-4	many	TRBJ1-2	NA	CASSLTRGGPGGYTF	TGTGCCAGCAGTTTAACTCGTGGGGGGCCCGGAGGCTACACCTTC
TRBV5-1	many	TRBJ2-5	NA	CASSLAGYQETQYF	TGCGCCAGCAGCTTGGCCGGCTACCAAGAGACCCAGTACTTC
TRBV14	many	TRBJ2-5	NA	CASSQVRLQETQYF	TGTGCCAGCAGCCAAGTGCGGCTCCAAGAGACCCAGTACTTC
TRBV7-3	many	TRBJ1-1	NA	CASSLNRGTEAFF	TGTGCCAGCAGCTTAAATCGTGGGACAGAAGCTTTCTTT
TRBV7-2	many	TRBJ1-6	NA	CASSSSYNSPLHF	TGTGCCAGCAGCTCTTCCTATAATTCACCCCTCCACTTT
TRBV11-3	many	TRBJ2-5	TRBD2	CASSQPGGVAETQYF	TGTGCCAGCAGCCAACCCGGGGGGGTTGCGGAGACCCAGTACTTC
TRBV28	many	TRBJ2-3	TRBD2	CASSFPGLSTDTQYF	TGTGCCAGCAGTTTCCCGGGACTAAGCACAGATACGCAGTATTTT
TRBV6-6	many	TRBJ2-3	NA	CASSYRAPSTDTQYF	TGTGCCAGCAGTTACAGGGCCCCTTCCACAGATACGCAGTATTTT
TRBV5-6	many	TRBJ2-1	TRBD2	CASSLSPSGGVFF	TGTGCCAGCAGCTTGTCCCCTAGCGGGGGGGTGTTCTTC
TRBV12-3/TRBV12-4	NA	TRBJ2-4	NA	CATKPRKGNIQYF	TGTGCCACCAAACCGCGCAAGGGAAACATTCAGTACTTC
TRBV20-1	many	TRBJ2-5	NA	CSARHQETQYF	TGCAGTGCTAGGCACCAAGAGACCCAGTACTTC
TRBV5-6	many	TRBJ1-2	NA	CASSWDGNYGYTF	TGTGCCAGCAGCTGGGACGGAAACTATGGCTACACCTTC
TRBV5-1	few	TRBJ2-1	TRBD1	CASSFDTGGNEQFF	TGCGCCAGCAGCTTCGATACAGGGGGCAATGAGCAGTTCTTC
TRBV3-1	many	TRBJ1-2	NA	CASSHNRRKGYTF	TGTGCCAGCAGCCATAATCGAAGGAAGGGCTACACCTTC
TRBV6-6	many	TRBJ1-2	TRBD1	CASSLPRQGLYEHGYTF	TGTGCCAGCAGCCTACCCAGACAGGGGTTATATGAACATGGCTACACCTTC
TRBV20-1	many	TRBJ1-2	TRBD1	CSARDPHRQGNYGYTF	TGCAGTGCTAGAGATCCCCACCGACAGGGGAACTATGGCTACACCTTC
TRBV20-1	many	TRBJ1-5	NA	CSASFKAGQPQHF	TGCAGTGCTAGTTTCAAGGCTGGTCAGCCCCAGCATTTT
TRBV18	many	TRBJ1-6	NA	CASSPDHPNSPLHF	TGTGCCAGCTCACCGGATCACCCTAATTCACCCCTCCACTTT
TRBV5-5	many	TRBJ1-2	NA	CASSYYPAPNYGYTF	TGTGCCAGCAGCTACTACCCAGCCCCAAACTATGGCTACACCTTC